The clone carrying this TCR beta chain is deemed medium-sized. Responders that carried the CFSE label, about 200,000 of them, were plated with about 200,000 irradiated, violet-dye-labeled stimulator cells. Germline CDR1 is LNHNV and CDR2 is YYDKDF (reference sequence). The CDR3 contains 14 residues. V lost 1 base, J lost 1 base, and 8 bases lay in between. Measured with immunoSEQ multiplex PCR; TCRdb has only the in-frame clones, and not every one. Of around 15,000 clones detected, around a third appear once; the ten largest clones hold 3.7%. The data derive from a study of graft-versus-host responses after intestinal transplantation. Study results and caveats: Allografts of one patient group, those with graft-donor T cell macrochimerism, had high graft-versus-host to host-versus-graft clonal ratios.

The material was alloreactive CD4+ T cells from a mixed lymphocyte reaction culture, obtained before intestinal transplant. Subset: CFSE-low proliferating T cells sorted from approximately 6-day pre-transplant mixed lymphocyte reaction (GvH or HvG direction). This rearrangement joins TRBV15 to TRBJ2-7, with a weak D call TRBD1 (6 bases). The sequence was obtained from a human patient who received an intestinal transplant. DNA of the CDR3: TGTGCCACCAGCAGAGGGGACACGTCCTACGAGCAGTACTTC. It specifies CATSRGDTSYEQYF.